The clone carrying this TCR beta chain was counted a single time. These data belong to a study of blood T cell repertoires in COVID-19. Study at large: Nucleic acid was either cDNA or gDNA, and it came from T cells, B-cell-depleted T cells, or PBMCs.

Profiled with immunoSEQ multiplex PCR; TCRdb holds only in-frame clones, not every one. The sample contains over 200,000 clones, about nine tenths of which appear only once. Seattle's cohort entered during active infection and was followed longitudinally. Looked up from germline, CDR1 is SGHTA and CDR2 is FQGTGA. The CDR3 extends over 14 amino acids. V lost 3 bases, J lost 7 bases, and 13 bases lay in between. The V and J genes are TRBV7-3 and TRBJ2-1; D may be TRBD2 (5 bases). The source is a man aged 50 or older with COVID-19, enrolled during active disease. Sequencing input: peripheral blood. In DNA, the CDR3 is TGTGCCAGCAGCTTGGAGGCAGGCGGGAATGAGCAGTTCTTC. Translating gives CASSLEAGGNEQFF.